This T cell receptor (beta chain) was captured by sequencing in a study of cytomegalovirus exposure and HLA in healthy donors. Study findings and constraints: Altogether, more than 150 TCR beta chains were recorded as cytomegalovirus-associated.

The PCR had 60 Vbeta and 13 Jbeta primers. Sequencing was performed with immunoSEQ multiplex PCR; in TCRdb, only in-frame clones are kept and a portion is missing. The sample includes some 140,000 clones, approximately 83% of them seen just once. This CDR3 region has 15 residues. V was shortened by 1 base and J by 2 bases, with 9 bases between the two germline ends. Germline values: CDR1 SGHVS, CDR2 FQNEAQ. In the case of this clone: Antigen specificity is unknown.

This TCR came from a man between 35 and 55 years old in good health and CMV-seronegative. The chain uses TRBV7-8 and TRBJ1-3; D remains unclear. Sequenced sample: PBMCs. The CDR3 DNA follows: TGTGCCAGCAGCTTAGTCCGCACGGCTGGAAACACCATATATTTT. Protein product: CASSLVRTAGNTIYF. Full variable domain (remainder filled in from reference TRBV7-8 and TRBJ1-3): GAGVSQSPRYKVAKRGQDVALRCDPISGHVSLFWYQQALGQGPEFLTYFQNEAQLDKSGLPSDRFFAERPEGSVSTLKIQRTQQEDSAVYLCASSLVRTAGNTIYFGEGSWLTVV.